The entry below describes one T cell receptor beta chain. Its specificity is unknown. This specimen belongs to a study of cytomegalovirus exposure and HLA in healthy donors. The germline V gene has CDR1 SGDLS and CDR2 YYNGEE. This CDR3 has 18 residues. The germline V and J ends were trimmed by 0 bases and 0 bases, with 13 bases remaining between them. Study-wide points: By a later analysis, the bulk of CMV-associated TCR beta chains appeared HLA-restricted. When analyzed later, a missense DCLRE1C variant was found to be linked to TCR beta V- and J-gene trimming.

Use of 60 Vbeta and 13 Jbeta primers characterized the PCR. Measured with immunoSEQ multiplex PCR; TCRdb has only the in-frame clones, and not every one. The data show about 160,000 clones, around 80% seen once. Sequenced material: PBMCs. This sequence joins TRBV9 and TRBJ2-6; D is perhaps TRBD1 (5 bases). The clonotype originates from a man aged 35-49 years in good health and CMV-seronegative. CDR3: CASSVGGRVTSGANVLTF. DNA for the CDR3: TGTGCCAGCAGCGTAGGGGGCAGGGTCACCTCTGGGGCCAACGTCCTGACTTTC.